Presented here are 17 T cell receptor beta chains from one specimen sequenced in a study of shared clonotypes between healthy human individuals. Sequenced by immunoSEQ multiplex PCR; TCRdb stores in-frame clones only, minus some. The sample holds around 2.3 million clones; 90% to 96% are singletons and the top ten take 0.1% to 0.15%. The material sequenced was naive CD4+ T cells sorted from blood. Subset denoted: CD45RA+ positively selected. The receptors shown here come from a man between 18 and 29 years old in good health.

The CDR3: CASSLASGPYNEQFF. In nucleotides, the CDR3 is TGTGCCAGCAGCTTAGCTAGCGGGCCGTACAATGAGCAGTTCTTC. This rearrangement joins TRBV7-6 to TRBJ2-1, with TRBD2 matching 7 bases. Trimming cost V 0 bases and J 4 bases; bases outside gene matches: 3. Germline lookup yields CDR1 SGHVS and CDR2 FNYEAQ. This CDR3 spans 15 amino acids.

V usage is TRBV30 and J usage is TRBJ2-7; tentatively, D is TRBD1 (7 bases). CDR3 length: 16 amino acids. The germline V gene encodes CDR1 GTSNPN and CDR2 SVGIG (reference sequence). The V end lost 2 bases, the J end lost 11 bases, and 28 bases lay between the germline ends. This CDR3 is CAWSSGTQGGLRQEYF. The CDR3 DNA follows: TGTGCCTGGAGTTCTGGCACGCAGGGGGGACTGAGGCAGGAGTACTTC.

CDR3 DNA: TGTGCCTGGGAAGTTGGCGGGGGGTTCGGCAATGAGCAGTTCTTC. Protein: CAWEVGGGFGNEQFF. V and J are TRBV30 and TRBJ2-1; 8 positions agree with TRBD2. With V trimmed by 5 bases and J by 6 bases, 12 bases remained unmatched. The germline V gene encodes CDR1 GTSNPN and CDR2 SVGIG (reference sequence). The CDR3 is made up of 15 amino acids.

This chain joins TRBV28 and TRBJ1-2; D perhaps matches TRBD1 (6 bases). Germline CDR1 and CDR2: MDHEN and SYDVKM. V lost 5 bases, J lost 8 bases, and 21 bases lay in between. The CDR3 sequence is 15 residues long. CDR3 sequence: CASSSGGGRYVGYTF. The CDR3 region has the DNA TGTGCCAGCAGTAGCGGGGGCGGACGCTATGTGGGCTACACCTTC.

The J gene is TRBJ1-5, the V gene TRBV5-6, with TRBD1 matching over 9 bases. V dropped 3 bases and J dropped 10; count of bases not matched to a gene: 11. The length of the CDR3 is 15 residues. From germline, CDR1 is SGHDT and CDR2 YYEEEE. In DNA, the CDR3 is TGTGCCAGCAGCTCCGGGACAGGGCAATTTATTCCCCAGCATTTT. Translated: CASSSGTGQFIPQHF.

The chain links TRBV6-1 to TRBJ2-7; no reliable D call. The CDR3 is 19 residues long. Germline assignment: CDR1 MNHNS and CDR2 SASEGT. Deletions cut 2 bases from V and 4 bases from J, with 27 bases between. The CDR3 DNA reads TGTGCCAGCAGTGAAAACCAAGTCCCTAAAATTCCATTTCGGTACGAGCAGTACTTC. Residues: CASSENQVPKIPFRYEQYF.

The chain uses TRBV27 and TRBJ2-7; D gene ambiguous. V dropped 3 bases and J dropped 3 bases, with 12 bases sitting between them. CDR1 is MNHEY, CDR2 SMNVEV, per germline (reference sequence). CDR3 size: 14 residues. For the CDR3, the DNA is TGTGCCAGCAGTTTTGGTATTCGGATCTACGAGCAGTACTTC. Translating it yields CASSFGIRIYEQYF.

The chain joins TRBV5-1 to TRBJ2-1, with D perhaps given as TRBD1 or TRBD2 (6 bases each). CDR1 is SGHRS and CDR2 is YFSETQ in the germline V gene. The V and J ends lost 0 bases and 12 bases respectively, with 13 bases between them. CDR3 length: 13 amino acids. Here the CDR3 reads CASSLDPEGGQFF. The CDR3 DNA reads TGCGCCAGCAGCTTGGACCCTGAGGGGGGGCAGTTCTTC.

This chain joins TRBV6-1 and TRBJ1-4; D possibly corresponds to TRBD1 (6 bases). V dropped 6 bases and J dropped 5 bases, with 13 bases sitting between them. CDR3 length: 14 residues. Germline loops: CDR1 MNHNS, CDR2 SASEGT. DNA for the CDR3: TGTGCCAGCAGCGTTGACAGGATCAATGAAAAACTGTTTTTT. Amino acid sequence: CASSVDRINEKLFF.

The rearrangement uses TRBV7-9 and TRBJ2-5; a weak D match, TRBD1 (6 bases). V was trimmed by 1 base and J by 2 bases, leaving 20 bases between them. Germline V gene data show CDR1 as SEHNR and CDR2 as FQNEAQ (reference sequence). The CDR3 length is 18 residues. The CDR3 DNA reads TGTGCCAGCAGCTTAGGAGGCGGAACTGGGGGCCGACAAGAGACCCAGTACTTC. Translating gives CASSLGGGTGGRQETQYF.

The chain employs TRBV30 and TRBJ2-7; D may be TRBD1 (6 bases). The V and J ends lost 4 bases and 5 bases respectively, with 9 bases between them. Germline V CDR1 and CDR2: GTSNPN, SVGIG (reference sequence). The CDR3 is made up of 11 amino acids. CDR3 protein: CAWTGADEQYF. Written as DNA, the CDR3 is TGTGCCTGGACAGGGGCAGACGAGCAGTACTTC.

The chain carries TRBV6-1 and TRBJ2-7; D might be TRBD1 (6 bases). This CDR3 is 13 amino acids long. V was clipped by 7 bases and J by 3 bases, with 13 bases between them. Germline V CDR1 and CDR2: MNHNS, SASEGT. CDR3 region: CASTRTENYEQYF. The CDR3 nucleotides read TGTGCCAGCACCAGGACAGAGAACTACGAGCAGTACTTC.

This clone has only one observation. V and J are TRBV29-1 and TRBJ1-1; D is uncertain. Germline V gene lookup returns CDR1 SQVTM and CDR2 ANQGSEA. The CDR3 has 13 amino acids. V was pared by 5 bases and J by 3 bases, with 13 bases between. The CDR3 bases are TGCAGCGTTAAAGGGTTGCGGGACACTGAAGCTTTCTTT. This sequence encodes CSVKGLRDTEAFF.

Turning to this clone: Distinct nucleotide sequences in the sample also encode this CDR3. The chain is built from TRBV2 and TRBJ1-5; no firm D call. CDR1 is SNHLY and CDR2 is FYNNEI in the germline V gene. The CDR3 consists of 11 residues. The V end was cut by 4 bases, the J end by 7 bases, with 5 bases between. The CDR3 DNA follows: TGTGCCAGCAGTGTGGGGCAGCCCCAGCATTTT. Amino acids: CASSVGQPQHF.

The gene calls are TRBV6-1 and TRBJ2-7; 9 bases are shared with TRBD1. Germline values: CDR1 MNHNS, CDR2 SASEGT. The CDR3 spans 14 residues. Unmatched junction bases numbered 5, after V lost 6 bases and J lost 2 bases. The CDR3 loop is CASSPRQGAYEQYF. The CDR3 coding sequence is TGTGCCAGCAGCCCAAGACAGGGGGCCTACGAGCAGTACTTC.

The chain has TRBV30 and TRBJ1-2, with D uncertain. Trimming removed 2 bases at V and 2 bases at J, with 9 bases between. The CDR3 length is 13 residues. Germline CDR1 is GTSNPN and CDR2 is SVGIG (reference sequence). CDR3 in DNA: TGTGCCTGGAGTCTTTCTGAAAACTATGGCTACACCTTC. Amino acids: CAWSLSENYGYTF.

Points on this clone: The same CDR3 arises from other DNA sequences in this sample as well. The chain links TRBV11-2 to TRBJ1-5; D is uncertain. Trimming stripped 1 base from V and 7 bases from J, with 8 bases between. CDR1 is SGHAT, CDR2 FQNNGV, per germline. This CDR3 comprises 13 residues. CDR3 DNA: TGTGCCAGCAGCTTAGTCTTGGGCCAGCCCCAGCATTTT. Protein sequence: CASSLVLGQPQHF.